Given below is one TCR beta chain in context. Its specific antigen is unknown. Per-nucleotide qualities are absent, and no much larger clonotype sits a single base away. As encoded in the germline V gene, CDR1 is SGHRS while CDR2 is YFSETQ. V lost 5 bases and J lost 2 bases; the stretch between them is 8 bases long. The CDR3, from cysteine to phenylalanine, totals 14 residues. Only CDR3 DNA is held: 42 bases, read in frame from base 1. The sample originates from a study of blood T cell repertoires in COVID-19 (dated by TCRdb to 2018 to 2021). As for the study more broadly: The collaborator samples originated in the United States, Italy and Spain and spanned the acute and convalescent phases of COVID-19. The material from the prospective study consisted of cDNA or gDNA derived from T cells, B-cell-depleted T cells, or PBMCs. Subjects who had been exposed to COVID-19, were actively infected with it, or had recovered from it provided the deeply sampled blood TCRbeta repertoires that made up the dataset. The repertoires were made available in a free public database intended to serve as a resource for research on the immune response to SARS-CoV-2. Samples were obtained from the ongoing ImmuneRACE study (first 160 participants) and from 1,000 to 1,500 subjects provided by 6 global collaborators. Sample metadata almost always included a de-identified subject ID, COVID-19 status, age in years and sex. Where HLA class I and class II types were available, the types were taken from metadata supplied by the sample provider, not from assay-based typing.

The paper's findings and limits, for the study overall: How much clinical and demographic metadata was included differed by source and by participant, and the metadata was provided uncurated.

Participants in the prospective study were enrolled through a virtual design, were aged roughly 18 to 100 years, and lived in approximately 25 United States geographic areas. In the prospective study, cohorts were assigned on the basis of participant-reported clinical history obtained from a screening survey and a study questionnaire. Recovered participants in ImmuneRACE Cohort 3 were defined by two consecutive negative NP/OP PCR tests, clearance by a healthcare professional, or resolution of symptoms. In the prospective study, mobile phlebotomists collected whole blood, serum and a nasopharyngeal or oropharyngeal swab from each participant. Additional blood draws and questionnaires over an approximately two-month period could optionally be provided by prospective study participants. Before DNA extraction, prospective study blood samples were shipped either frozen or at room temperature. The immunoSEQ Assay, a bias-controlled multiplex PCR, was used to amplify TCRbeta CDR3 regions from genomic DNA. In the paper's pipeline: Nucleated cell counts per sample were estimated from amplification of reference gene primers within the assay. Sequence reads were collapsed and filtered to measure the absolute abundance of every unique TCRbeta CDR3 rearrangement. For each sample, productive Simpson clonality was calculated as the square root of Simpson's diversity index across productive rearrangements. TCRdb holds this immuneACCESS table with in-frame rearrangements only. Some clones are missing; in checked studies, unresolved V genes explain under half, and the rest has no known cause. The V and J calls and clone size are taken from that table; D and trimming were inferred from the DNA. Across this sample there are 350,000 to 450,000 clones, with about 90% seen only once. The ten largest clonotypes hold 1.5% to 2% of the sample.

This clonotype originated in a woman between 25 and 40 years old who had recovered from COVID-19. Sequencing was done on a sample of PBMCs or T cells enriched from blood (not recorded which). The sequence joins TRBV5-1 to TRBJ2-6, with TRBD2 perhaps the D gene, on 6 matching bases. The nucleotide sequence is TGCGCCAGCAGTTGGGGGGCTGGGGCCAACGTCCTGACTTTC. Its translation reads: CASSWGAGANVLTF.